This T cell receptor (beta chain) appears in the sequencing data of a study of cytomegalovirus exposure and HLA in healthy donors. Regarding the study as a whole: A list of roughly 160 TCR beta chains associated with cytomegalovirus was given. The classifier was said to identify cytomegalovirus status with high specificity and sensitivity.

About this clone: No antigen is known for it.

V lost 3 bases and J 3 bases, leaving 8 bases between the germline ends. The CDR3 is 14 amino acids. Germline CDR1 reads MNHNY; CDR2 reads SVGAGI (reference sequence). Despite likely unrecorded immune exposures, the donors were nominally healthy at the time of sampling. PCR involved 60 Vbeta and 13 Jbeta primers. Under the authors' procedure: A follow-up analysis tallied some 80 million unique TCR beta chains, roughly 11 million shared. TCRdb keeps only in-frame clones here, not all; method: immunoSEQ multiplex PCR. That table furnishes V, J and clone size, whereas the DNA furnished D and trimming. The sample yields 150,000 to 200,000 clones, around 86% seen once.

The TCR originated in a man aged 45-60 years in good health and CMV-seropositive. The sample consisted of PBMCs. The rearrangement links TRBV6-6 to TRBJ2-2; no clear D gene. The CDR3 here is CASSYLRDTGELFF. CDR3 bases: TGTGCCAGCAGTTATCTCCGGGACACCGGGGAGCTGTTTTTT.